The 24 T cell receptor beta chains below all came from one sample that was sequenced in a study of regulatory T cells in long-lasting Graves disease. The time point was: newly diagnosed GD, antithyroid drugs for less than 3 months. The TCR library was made from RNA extracted from PBMCs. Through Arm-PCR of CDR3 regions and iRepertoire HTBI primers, TCR beta libraries were built. TCRdb re-analysed the multiplex PCR reads in MiXCR, keeping a single row per CDR3 protein. The data show approximately 470,000 distinct CDR3 sequences, with around 15% seen just once and 12% held by the top ten. This same sample was also part of a study on T cells in Graves' hyperthyroidism and ophthalmopathy.

The specimen was peripheral blood mononuclear cells (PBMCs), collected at new diagnosis, from a patient treated with antithyroid drugs. The receptors come from a man aged 35-49 years with Graves disease.

The rearrangement uses TRBV29-1 and TRBJ1-5; weak D call: TRBD1 (6 bases). The germline gives CDR1 SQVTM, CDR2 ANQGSEA. This CDR3 region has 15 residues. The V and J ends lost 4 bases and 0 bases respectively, with 13 bases between them. This CDR3 is CSVVWAGASNQPQHF. The CDR3 DNA sequence: TGCAGCGTTGTGTGGGCGGGGGCTAGCAATCAGCCCCAGCATTTT. Complete variable domain (other parts from reference TRBV29-1 and TRBJ1-5): SAVISQKPSRDICQRGTSLTIQCQVDSQVTMMFWYRQQPGQSLTLIATANQGSEATYESGFVIDKFPISRPNLTFSTLTVSNMSPEDSSIYLCSVVWAGASNQPQHFGDGTRLSIL.

The J gene is TRBJ1-5, the V gene TRBV3-1; weak D call: TRBD1 (5 bases). Germline V gene lookup returns CDR1 LGHDT and CDR2 YNNKEL (reference sequence). V shed 3 bases and J shed 6 bases, with 12 bases lying between them. CDR3 length: 14 amino acids. CDR3 DNA: TGTGCCAGCAGCCACAGGGCCGGGGGTCAGCCCCAGCATTTT. Translating gives CASSHRAGGQPQHF. The full variable domain, completed using reference TRBV3-1 and TRBJ1-5, is DTAVSQTPKYLVTQMGNDKSIKCEQNLGHDTMYWYKQDSKKFLKIMFSYNNKELIINETVPNRFSPKSPDKAHLNLHINSLELGDSAVYFCASSHRAGGQPQHFGDGTRLSIL.

At least ten counts were recorded for this clonotype. This chain uses TRBV27 with TRBJ1-5, with 7 bases lining up with TRBD1. Germline CDR1 reads MNHEY; CDR2 reads SMNVEV (reference sequence). This CDR3 contains 16 residues. The junction had 7 bases not matched to a gene; V was cut back by 5 bases and J by 0 bases. This CDR3 is CASSPRQGHSNQPQHF. The CDR3, as DNA: TGTGCCAGCAGTCCCCGACAGGGCCATAGCAATCAGCCCCAGCATTTT.

This clonotype occurred many times. This chain connects TRBV12-3 or TRBV12-4 to TRBJ2-7; D unclear. The CDR3 is 13 residues long. Trimming removed 6 bases at V and 5 bases at J, with 14 bases between. The CDR3 DNA is TGTGCCAGCAGATTCTCCCCCGTTGACGAGCAGTACTTC. Protein sequence: CASRFSPVDEQYF.

This clonotype was counted many times. The chain couples TRBV5-6 to TRBJ2-2; D is undetermined. This CDR3 contains 14 residues. Germline loops: CDR1 SGHDT, CDR2 YYEEEE. The V end lost 4 bases, the J end lost 5 bases, and 12 bases lay between the germline ends. The CDR3 coding sequence is TGTGCCAGCAGCGGAATAGGATGGACCGGGGAGCTGTTTTTT. Translated: CASSGIGWTGELFF.

This clonotype was counted at least ten times. CDR3 sequence: CASSPRLANTDTQYF. CDR3 nucleotides: TGTGCCAGCAGCCCCCGTTTAGCGAACACAGATACGCAGTATTTT. This chain joins TRBV7-2 and TRBJ2-3, with D possibly being TRBD2 (5 bases). CDR1 and CDR2 from the germline V gene are SGHTA and FQGNSA. CDR3 length equals 15 residues. V was cut by 5 bases and J by 2 bases, with 14 bases left in between.

This clonotype was counted a single time. The chain joins TRBV5-1 to TRBJ2-3, with 10 bases aligning to TRBD1. Germline V gene data show CDR1 as SGHRS and CDR2 as YFSETQ. V trimming: 1 base; J trimming: 5 bases; junction bases outside the gene matches: 7. This CDR3 has 16 residues. CDR3 residues: CASSLSGTGDLDTQYF. CDR3 DNA: TGCGCCAGCAGCTTGTCTGGGACAGGGGACCTAGATACGCAGTATTTT.

This clonotype was found many times. The chain recombines TRBV12-3 or TRBV12-4 with TRBJ1-5; D gene uncertain. This CDR3 is built from 15 residues. V lost 2 bases to trimming and J lost 7 bases, with 15 bases between them. This chain's CDR3 is CASSLRPPNHQPQHF. The DNA of the CDR3 is TGTGCCAGCAGTTTACGGCCGCCGAATCACCAGCCCCAGCATTTT.

This clonotype came up a few times. CDR3 DNA: TGCGCCAGCAGCCAAGAAAGTCCGGGGGCCGGCGAGCAGTACTTC. Amino acids: CASSQESPGAGEQYF. V and J are TRBV4-1 and TRBJ2-7, with D perhaps TRBD1 or TRBD2 (6 bases each). This CDR3 is 15 amino acids long. Germline V gene lookup returns CDR1 MGHRA and CDR2 YSYEKL. V was cut by 0 bases and J by 6 bases, with 15 bases left in between.

This clonotype was detected many times. V is TRBV5-1 and J is TRBJ2-1; 7 positions match TRBD2. In germline, CDR1 is SGHRS, CDR2 YFSETQ. V shed 4 bases, J shed 5 bases, and the junction held 6 bases outside the gene matches. CDR3 length equals 14 residues. CDR3 DNA sequence: TGCGCCAGCAGCCTGACTAGCAGTGACAATGAGCAGTTCTTC. Amino acids: CASSLTSSDNEQFF.

This chain uses TRBV2 with TRBJ2-3; D gene ambiguous. The CDR3 is 12 residues long. Germline V gives CDR1 SNHLY, CDR2 FYNNEI. V was clipped by 8 bases and J by 1 base, with 7 bases between them. The DNA of the CDR3 is TGTGCCAGCCGATGGGGCACAGATACGCAGTATTTT. Translating it yields CASRWGTDTQYF.

The rearrangement uses TRBV20-1 and TRBJ2-7, with a weak D call TRBD2 (5 bases). The CDR3 loop spans 14 amino acids. CDR1 DFQATT and CDR2 SNEGSKA come from the germline V gene (reference sequence). The V and J ends lost 3 bases and 5 bases respectively, with 17 bases between them. The CDR3 region is CSASRIGGSNEQYF. The CDR3 DNA is TGCAGTGCTAGCAGAATCGGAGGATCCAACGAGCAGTACTTC.

This clonotype was observed at least ten times. The CDR3 nucleotides read TGTGCCAGCAGTTCCCTCCCTAGCGGGCCTACAGATACGCAGTATTTT. Its translation: CASSSLPSGPTDTQYF. The chain combines TRBV27 with TRBJ2-3, with 8 positions matching TRBD2. From germline, CDR1 is MNHEY and CDR2 SMNVEV (reference sequence). After removal of 4 bases from V and 3 bases from J, the junction contained 9 bases not matched to a gene. There are 16 residues in the CDR3.

This clonotype was seen at least ten times. The chain employs TRBV20-1 and TRBJ2-1; D gene unclear. Germline CDR1 reads DFQATT; CDR2 reads SNEGSKA (reference sequence). CDR3 length equals 13 residues. The V and J ends lost 6 bases and 4 bases respectively, with 13 bases between them. The chain's CDR3 is CSAPQGRYNEQFF. CDR3 nucleotide sequence: TGCAGTGCCCCACAAGGAAGGTACAATGAGCAGTTCTTC.

This clonotype turned up a few times. This chain joins TRBV7-2 and TRBJ1-6; no definite D call. Germline CDR1 reads SGHTA; CDR2 reads FQGNSA. The CDR3 consists of 12 residues. V lost 3 bases and J 13 bases, leaving 10 bases between the germline ends. CDR3 protein: CASSFSNSPLHF. CDR3 coding DNA: TGTGCCAGCAGCTTCTCAAACTCCCCCCTCCACTTT.

This clonotype came up many times. This rearrangement joins TRBV2 to TRBJ2-7; TRBD1 might be the D (6 bases). The CDR3 is made up of 15 amino acids. CDR1 SNHLY and CDR2 FYNNEI come from the germline V gene. V was clipped by 5 bases and J by 5 bases, with 19 bases between them. This CDR3 reads CASSSPLGGENEQYF. The DNA for the CDR3 is TGTGCCAGCAGTTCACCACTAGGGGGAGAAAACGAGCAGTACTTC.

Points on this clonotype: Being one base from a much bigger clone, this may be a read error. V is TRBV12-3 or TRBV12-4 and J is TRBJ1-4; tentatively, D is TRBD1 (5 bases). V was pared by 3 bases and J by 12 bases, with 17 bases between. This CDR3 contains 14 residues. Here the CDR3 DNA reads TGTGCCAGCAGTTTCGCGGGACGCACGACCCAACTGTTTTTT. Its translation: CASSFAGRTTQLFF.

This clonotype was seen repeatedly, ten times or more. The chain joins TRBV11-3 to TRBJ2-5; D possibly corresponds to TRBD2 (5 bases). This CDR3 has 14 amino acids. The germline gives CDR1 SGHNT, CDR2 YENEEA. Trimming took off 1 base at V and 5 bases at J, with 11 bases between the two ends. The CDR3 DNA reads TGTGCCAGCAGCTTAGGCCCTAGCTGGGAGACCCAGTACTTC. Its protein is CASSLGPSWETQYF.

V gene TRBV19 combines with J gene TRBJ2-2; D ambiguous. CDR1 is LNHDA, CDR2 SQIVND, per germline (reference sequence). The CDR3 loop spans 12 amino acids. Between the trimmed V and J ends, which lost 6 bases and 3 bases, there was a span of 5 bases. The CDR3, as DNA: TGTGCCAGTAGAGAGCACACCGGGGAGCTGTTTTTT. It translates to CASREHTGELFF.

This clonotype appeared a single time. The rearrangement uses TRBV28 and TRBJ2-7, with 7 bases fitting TRBD2. The CDR3 totals 10 residues. From germline, CDR1 is MDHEN and CDR2 SYDVKM. Losses at the gene ends were 9 bases for V and 9 bases for J; bases not matched to a gene: 5. DNA of the CDR3: TGTGCCAGTCGGGGAGGGCCGCAGTACTTC. It codes for CASRGGPQYF. Combining the CDR3 with reference TRBV28 and TRBJ2-7 gives the whole variable domain DVKVTQSSRYLVKRTGEKVFLECVQDMDHENMFWYRQDPGLGLRLIYFSYDVKMKEKGDIPEGYSVSREKKERFSLILESASTNQTSMYLCASRGGPQYFGPGTRLTVT.

This clonotype was found many times. CDR3 bases: TGTGCCAGCAGTGCCGGCCGGGAGCACCGTTCCTACGAGCAGTACTTC. This translates into CASSAGREHRSYEQYF. The genes are TRBV27 and TRBJ2-7, with D perhaps matching TRBD2 (6 bases). The CDR3 consists of 16 residues. The V end lost 5 bases, the J end lost 1 base, and 18 bases lay between the germline ends. Germline V CDR1 and CDR2: MNHEY, SMNVEV (reference sequence).

The rearrangement links TRBV10-3 to TRBJ1-3; D gene ambiguous. This CDR3 contains 15 residues. V was pared by 4 bases and J by 0 bases, with 10 bases between. Germline V gives CDR1 ENHRY, CDR2 SYGVKD. CDR3 amino acids: CAISADVDSGNTIYF. The CDR3, as DNA: TGTGCCATCAGTGCCGACGTAGACTCTGGAAACACCATATATTTT.

This clonotype has a count of ten or more. This rearrangement joins TRBV29-1 to TRBJ2-2, with D perhaps TRBD2 (5 bases). CDR3 length: 15 residues. V lost 0 bases and J 5 bases, leaving 13 bases between the germline ends. CDR1 is SQVTM and CDR2 is ANQGSEA in the germline V gene. The CDR3 reads CSVEDRQSGTGELFF. Here the CDR3 DNA reads TGCAGCGTTGAAGATCGGCAATCGGGGACCGGGGAGCTGTTTTTT.

This clonotype was detected only a few times. The chain carries TRBV20-1 and TRBJ2-3; TRBD2 might be the D (6 bases). This CDR3 contains 13 residues. Germline V lookup: CDR1 DFQATT, CDR2 SNEGSKA (reference sequence). V was trimmed by 4 bases and J by 2 bases, leaving 10 bases between them. CDR3 loop: CSAILRDTDTQYF. Here the CDR3 DNA reads TGCAGTGCTATCCTGCGGGACACAGATACGCAGTATTTT.